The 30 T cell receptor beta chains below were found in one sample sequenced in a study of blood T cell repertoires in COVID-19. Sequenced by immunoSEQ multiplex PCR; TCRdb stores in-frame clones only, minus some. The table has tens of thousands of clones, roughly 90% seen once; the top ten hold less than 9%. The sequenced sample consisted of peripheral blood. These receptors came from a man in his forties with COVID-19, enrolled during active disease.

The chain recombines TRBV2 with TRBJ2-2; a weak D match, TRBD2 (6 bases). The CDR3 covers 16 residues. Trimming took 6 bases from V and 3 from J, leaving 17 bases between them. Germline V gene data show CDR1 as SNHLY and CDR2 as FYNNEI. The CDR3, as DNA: TGTGCCAGCAGCTCTCGGGGGATTCACTACACCGGGGAGCTGTTTTTT. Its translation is CASSSRGIHYTGELFF.

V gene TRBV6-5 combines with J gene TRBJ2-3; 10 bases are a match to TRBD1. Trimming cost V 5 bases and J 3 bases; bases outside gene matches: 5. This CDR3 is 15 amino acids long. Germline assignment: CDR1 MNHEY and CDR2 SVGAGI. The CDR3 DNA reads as TGTGCCAGCAGTCACCCGGGACAGGGGACAGATACGCAGTATTTT. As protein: CASSHPGQGTDTQYF.

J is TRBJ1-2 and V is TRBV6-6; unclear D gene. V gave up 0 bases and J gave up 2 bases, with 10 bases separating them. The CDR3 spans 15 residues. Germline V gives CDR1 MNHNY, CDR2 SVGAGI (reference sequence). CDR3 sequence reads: CASSYSRGGNYGYTF. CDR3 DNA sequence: TGTGCCAGCAGTTACTCACGGGGAGGCAACTATGGCTACACCTTC.

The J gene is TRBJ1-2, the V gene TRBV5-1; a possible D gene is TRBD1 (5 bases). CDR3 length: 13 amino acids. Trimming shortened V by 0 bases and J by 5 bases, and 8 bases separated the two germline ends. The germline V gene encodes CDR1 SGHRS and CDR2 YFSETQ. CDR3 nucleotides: TGCGCCAGCAGCTTGGAGGCAGGGTATGGCTACACCTTC. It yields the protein CASSLEAGYGYTF. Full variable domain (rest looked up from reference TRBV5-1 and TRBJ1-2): KAGVTQTPRYLIKTRGQQVTLSCSPISGHRSVSWYQQTPGQGLQFLFEYFSETQRNKGNFPGRFSGRQFSNSRSEMNVSTLELGDSALYLCASSLEAGYGYTFGSGTRLTVV.

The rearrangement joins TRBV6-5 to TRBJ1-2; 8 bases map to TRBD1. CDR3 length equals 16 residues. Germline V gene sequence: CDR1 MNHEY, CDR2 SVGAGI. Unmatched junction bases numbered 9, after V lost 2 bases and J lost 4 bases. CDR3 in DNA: TGTGCCAGCAGTTACACGGGACAGGAGTTTGGCTATGGCTACACCTTC. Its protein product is CASSYTGQEFGYGYTF.

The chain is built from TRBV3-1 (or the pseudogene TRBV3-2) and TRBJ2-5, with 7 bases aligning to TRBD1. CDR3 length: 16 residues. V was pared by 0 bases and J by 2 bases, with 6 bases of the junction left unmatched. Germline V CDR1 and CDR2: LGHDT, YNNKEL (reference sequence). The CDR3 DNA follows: TGTGCCAGCAGCCAAGATCCCCGACAGGGACAAGAGACCCAGTACTTC. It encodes CASSQDPRQGQETQYF.

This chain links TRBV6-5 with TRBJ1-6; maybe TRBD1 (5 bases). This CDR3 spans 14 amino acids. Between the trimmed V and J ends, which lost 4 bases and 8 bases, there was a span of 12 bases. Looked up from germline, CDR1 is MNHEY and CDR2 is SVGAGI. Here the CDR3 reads CASSFGRVDSPLHF. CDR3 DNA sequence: TGTGCCAGCAGTTTTGGCAGGGTTGATTCACCCCTCCACTTT.

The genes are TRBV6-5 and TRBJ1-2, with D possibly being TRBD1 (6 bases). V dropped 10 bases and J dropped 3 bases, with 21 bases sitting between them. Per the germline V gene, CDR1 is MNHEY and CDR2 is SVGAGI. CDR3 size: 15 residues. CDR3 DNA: TGTGCCACCCTACAAAGGGCAGGGGAAGACTATGGCTACACCTTC. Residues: CATLQRAGEDYGYTF.

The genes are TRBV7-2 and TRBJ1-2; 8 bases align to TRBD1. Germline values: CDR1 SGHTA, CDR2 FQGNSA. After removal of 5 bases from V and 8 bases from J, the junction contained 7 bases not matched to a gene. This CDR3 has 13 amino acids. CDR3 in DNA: TGTGCCAGCAGCCTCGGACAGGGAAGGGGCTACACCTTC. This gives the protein CASSLGQGRGYTF.

The CDR3 DNA is TGTGCCAGCAGCCATTCTAGCGGGGGCGGGGGGGAGACCCAGTACTTC. This codes for CASSHSSGGGGETQYF. The chain couples TRBV3-1 (or the pseudogene TRBV3-2) to TRBJ2-5, with TRBD2 matching 10 bases. CDR3 length equals 16 residues. Germline trimming cut 3 bases from V and 5 bases from J; bases unmatched to any gene: 9. Looked up from germline, CDR1 is LGHDT and CDR2 is YNNKEL (reference sequence).

DNA for the CDR3: TGTGCCAGCAGTGTCGAGGTCTCTGGAAACACCATATATTTT. Amino acids: CASSVEVSGNTIYF. The rearrangement joins TRBV2 to TRBJ1-3, with D hard to call. CDR3 size: 14 residues. V lost 4 bases, J lost 0 bases, and 7 bases lay in between. CDR1 and CDR2 (germline): SNHLY, FYNNEI.

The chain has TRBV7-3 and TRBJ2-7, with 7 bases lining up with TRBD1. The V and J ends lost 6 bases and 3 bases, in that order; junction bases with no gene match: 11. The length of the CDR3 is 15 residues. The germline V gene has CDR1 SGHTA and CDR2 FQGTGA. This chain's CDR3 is CASSPSGTEHYEQYF. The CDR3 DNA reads TGTGCCAGCAGTCCGTCCGGGACAGAGCACTACGAGCAGTACTTC.

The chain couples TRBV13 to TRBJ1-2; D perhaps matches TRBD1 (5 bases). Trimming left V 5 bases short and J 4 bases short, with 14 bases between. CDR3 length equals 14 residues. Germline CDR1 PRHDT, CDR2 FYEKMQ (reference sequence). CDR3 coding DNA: TGTGCCAGCAGCCCCCCCAGGGATCCCTATGGCTACACCTTC. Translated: CASSPPRDPYGYTF.

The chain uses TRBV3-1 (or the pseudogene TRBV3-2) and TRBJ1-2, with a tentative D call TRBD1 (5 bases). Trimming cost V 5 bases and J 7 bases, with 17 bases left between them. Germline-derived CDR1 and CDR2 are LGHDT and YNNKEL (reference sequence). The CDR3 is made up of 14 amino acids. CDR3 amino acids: CASSEGAGYGGYTF. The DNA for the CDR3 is TGTGCCAGCAGCGAAGGGGCAGGGTACGGTGGCTACACCTTC.

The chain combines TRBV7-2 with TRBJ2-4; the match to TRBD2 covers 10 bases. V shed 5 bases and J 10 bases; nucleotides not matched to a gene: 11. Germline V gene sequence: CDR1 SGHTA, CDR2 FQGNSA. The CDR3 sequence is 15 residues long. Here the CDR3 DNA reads TGTGCCAGCAGCCAGACTAGCGGGCGGGAAGGTATTCAGTACTTC. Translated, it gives CASSQTSGREGIQYF.

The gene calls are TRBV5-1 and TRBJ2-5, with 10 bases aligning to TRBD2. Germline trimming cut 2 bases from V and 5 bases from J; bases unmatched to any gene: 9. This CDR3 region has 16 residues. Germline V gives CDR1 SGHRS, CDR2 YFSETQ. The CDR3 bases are TGCGCCAGCAGCTTACCGGGACTAGCGACGGGGGAGACCCAGTACTTC. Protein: CASSLPGLATGETQYF.

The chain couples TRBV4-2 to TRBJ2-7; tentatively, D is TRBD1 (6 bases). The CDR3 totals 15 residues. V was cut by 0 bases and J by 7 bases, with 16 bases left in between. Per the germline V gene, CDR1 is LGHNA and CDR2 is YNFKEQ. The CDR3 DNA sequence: TGTGCCAGCAGCCAAGAAGGGACAAACCTACGGGAGCAGTACTTC. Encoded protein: CASSQEGTNLREQYF.

The CDR3: CASSFPSGGMNEQFF. Written as DNA, the CDR3 is TGTGCCAGCAGTTTTCCATCGGGGGGGATGAATGAGCAGTTCTTC. V gene TRBV27 combines with J gene TRBJ2-1, with 8 bases identical to TRBD2. The CDR3 totals 15 residues. Germline assignment: CDR1 MNHEY and CDR2 SMNVEV (reference sequence). The V gene end was trimmed by 3 bases and the J gene end by 7 bases; junction bases not matched to a gene: 8.

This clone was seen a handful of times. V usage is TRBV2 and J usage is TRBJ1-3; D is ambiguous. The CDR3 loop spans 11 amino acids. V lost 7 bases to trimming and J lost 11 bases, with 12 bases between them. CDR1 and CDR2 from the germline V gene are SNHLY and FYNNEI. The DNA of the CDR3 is TGTGCCAGCACATACGACAAGTCCATATATTTT. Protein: CASTYDKSIYF. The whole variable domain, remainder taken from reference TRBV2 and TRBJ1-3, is EPEVTQTPSHQVTQMGQEVILRCVPISNHLYFYWYRQILGQKVEFLVSFYNNEISEKSEIFDDQFSVERPDGSNFTLKIRSTKLEDSAMYFCASTYDKSIYFGEGSWLTVV.

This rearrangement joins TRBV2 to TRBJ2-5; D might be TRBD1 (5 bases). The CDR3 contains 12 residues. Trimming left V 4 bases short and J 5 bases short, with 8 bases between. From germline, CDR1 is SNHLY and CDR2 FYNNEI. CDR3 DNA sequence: TGTGCCAGCAGTGGGACAATGGAGACCCAGTACTTC. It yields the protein CASSGTMETQYF. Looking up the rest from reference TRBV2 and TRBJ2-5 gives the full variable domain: EPEVTQTPSHQVTQMGQEVILRCVPISNHLYFYWYRQILGQKVEFLVSFYNNEISEKSEIFDDQFSVERPDGSNFTLKIRSTKLEDSAMYFCASSGTMETQYFGPGTRLLVL.

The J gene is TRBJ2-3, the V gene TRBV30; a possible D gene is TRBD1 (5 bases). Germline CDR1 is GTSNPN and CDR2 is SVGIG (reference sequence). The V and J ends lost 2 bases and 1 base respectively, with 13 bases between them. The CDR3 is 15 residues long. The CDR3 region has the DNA TGTGCCTGGAGTTGGGGCTCGTCGGGCACAGATACGCAGTATTTT. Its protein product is CAWSWGSSGTDTQYF. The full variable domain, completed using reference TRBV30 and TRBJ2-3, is SQTIHQWPATLVQPVGSPLSLECTVEGTSNPNLYWYRQAAGRGLQLLFYSVGIGQISSEVPQNLSASRPQDRQFILSSKKLLLSDSGFYLCAWSWGSSGTDTQYFGPGTRLTVL.

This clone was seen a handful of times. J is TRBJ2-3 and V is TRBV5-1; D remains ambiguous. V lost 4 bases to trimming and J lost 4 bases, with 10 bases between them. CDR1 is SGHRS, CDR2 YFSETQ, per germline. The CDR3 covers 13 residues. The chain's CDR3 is CASSPRGADTQYF. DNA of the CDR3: TGCGCCAGCAGCCCCCGAGGAGCAGATACGCAGTATTTT.

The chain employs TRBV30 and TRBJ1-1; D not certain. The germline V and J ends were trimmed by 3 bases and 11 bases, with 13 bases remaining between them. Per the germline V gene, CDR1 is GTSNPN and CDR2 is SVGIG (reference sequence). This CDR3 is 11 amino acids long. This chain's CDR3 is CAWRGPPGAFF. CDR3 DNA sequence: TGTGCCTGGAGAGGTCCCCCCGGGGCTTTCTTT.

The CDR3 loop is CASSTSTGAYPYEQYF. The CDR3 DNA reads TGTGCCAGCTCAACTTCGACAGGGGCTTACCCCTACGAGCAGTACTTC. The V gene is TRBV18, the J gene TRBJ2-7, with TRBD1 identical over 8 bases. With 5 bases clipped from V and 2 bases from J, the junction kept 11 bases outside the gene matches. In germline, CDR1 is KGHSH, CDR2 LQKENI. The length of the CDR3 is 16 residues.

The CDR3 sequence is CASTTGTGGTDTQYF. The CDR3 coding sequence is TGCGCCAGCACTACCGGGACAGGGGGAACAGATACGCAGTATTTT. The chain combines TRBV5-1 with TRBJ2-3; 11 positions match TRBD1. The CDR3 is made up of 15 amino acids. V lost 6 bases to trimming and J lost 3 bases; unmatched junction nucleotides: 6. Per the germline V gene, CDR1 is SGHRS and CDR2 is YFSETQ.

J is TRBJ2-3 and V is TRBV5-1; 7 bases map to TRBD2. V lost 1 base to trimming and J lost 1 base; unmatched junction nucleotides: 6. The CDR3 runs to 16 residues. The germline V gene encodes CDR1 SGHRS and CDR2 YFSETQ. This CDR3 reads CASSLLSGVGTDTQYF. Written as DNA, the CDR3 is TGCGCCAGCAGCTTGCTGAGCGGGGTGGGCACAGATACGCAGTATTTT.

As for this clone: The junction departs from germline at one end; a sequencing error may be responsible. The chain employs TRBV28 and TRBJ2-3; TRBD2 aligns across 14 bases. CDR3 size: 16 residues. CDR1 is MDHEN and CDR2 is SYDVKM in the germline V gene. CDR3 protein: CATGTSGGLAPDTQYF. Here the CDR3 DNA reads TGCGCAACCGGGACTAGCGGGGGACTGGCACCAGATACGCAGTATTTT. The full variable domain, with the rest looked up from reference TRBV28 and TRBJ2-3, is DVKVTQSSRYLVKRTGEKVFLECVQDMDHENMFWYRQDPGLGLRLIYFSYDVKMKEKGDIPEGYSVSREKKERFSLILESASTNQTSMYLCATGTSGGLAPDTQYFGPGTRLTVL.

CDR3 sequence (DNA): TGTGCCAGCAGCTTAGGACAGGGGGGATACAATGAGCAGTTCTTC. This sequence encodes CASSLGQGGYNEQFF. The rearrangement links TRBV7-7 to TRBJ2-1, with TRBD1 identical over 9 bases. Germline V gene lookup returns CDR1 SSHAT and CDR2 FNYEAQ (reference sequence). V lost 1 base and J lost 4; bases outside the gene matches: 2. CDR3 length: 15 residues. The complete variable domain, with remaining parts taken from reference TRBV7-7 and TRBJ2-1, reads GAGVSQSPRYKVTKRGQDVTLRCDPISSHATLYWYQQALGQGPEFLTYFNYEAQPDKSGLPSDRFSAERPEGSISTLTIQRTEQRDSAMYRCASSLGQGGYNEQFFGPGTRLTVL.

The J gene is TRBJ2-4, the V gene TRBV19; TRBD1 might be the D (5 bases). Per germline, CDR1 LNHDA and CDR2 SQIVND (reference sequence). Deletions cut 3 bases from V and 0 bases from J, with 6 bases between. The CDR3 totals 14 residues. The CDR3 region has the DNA TGTGCCAGTAGTATCCAGGGAGCCAAAAACATTCAGTACTTC. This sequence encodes CASSIQGAKNIQYF.

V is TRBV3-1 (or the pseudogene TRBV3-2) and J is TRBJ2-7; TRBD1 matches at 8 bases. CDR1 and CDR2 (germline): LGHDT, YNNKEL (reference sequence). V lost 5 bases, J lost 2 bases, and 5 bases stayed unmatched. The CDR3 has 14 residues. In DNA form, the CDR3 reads TGTGCCAGCAGCTCCGGACAGGGCCCCTACGAGCAGTACTTC. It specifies CASSSGQGPYEQYF.